This T cell receptor (beta chain) was recorded in a study of CD8+CD57+ T cells in acquired aplastic anemia. Study in general: CD4+ and CD8+ cells, once sorted, gave DNA averaging roughly 3.4 ug. Reads per healthy sample averaged about 10 million (CD4+) and 11.0 million (CD8+).

General study findings and limits: Controls did not differ significantly from patients in CD8+ Simpson's diversity. A set of about 28 CD8+ CDR3 sequences was shared between patients and controls, and these sequences appeared highly expressed in patients.

Germline CDR1 is ENHRY and CDR2 is SYGVKD. The length of the CDR3 is 14 residues. Trimming removed 6 bases from V and 7 bases from J; junction bases left unmatched: 6. In regard to this clonotype: Antigen specificity is unknown. Since a much larger clone is just one base distant, this may be a read error.

CDR3 and TCR beta VDJ profiling relied on a genomic DNA template. TCRdb re-derived calls from the reads in MiXCR, one entry per CDR3 protein. The table lists about 130,000 distinct CDR3 sequences, around 48% of them singletons. The specimen was sorted CD4+, CD8+, or CD8+CD57+ T cells (not recorded which) from PBMCs. J is TRBJ2-1 and V is TRBV10-3, with 10 bases aligning to TRBD1. The sequence was obtained from a human donor in good health, serving as a control. CDR3 nucleotides: TGTGCCATCAGCGGACAGGGGGAAGGAAATGAGCAGTTCTTC. As protein: CAISGQGEGNEQFF.